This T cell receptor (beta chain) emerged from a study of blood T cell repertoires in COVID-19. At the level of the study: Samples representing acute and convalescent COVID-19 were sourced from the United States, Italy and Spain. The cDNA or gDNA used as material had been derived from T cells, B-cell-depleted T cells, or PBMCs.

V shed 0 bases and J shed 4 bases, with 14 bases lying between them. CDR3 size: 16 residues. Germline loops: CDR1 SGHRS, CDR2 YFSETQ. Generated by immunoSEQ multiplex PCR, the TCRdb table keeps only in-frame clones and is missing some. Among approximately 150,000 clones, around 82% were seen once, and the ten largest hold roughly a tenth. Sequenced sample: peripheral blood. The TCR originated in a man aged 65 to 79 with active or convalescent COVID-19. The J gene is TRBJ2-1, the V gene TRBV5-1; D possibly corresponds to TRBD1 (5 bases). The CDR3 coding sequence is TGCGCCAGCAGCTTGGATTTCTCGCAGGGTTACAATGAGCAGTTCTTC. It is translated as CASSLDFSQGYNEQFF.